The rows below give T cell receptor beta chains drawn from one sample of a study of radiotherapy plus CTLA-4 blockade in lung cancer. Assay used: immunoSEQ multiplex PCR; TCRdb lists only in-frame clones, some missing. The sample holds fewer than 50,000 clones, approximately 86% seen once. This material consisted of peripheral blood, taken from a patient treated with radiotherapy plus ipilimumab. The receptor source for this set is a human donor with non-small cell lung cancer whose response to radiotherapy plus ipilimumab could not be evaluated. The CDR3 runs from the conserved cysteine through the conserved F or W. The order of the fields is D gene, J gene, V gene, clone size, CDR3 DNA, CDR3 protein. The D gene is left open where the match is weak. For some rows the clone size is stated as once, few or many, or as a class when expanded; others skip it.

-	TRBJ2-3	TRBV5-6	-	TGTGCCAGCAGCCAAGCGACTAGTTCCACGCAGTATTTT	CASSQATSSTQYF
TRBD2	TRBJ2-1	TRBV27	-	TGTGCCAGCACCCCTAGCGGGAGGGCTGAGCAGTTCTTC	CASTPSGRAEQFF
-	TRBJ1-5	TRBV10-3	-	TGTGCCATCAGCACAGAGGGGGTCAATCAGCCCCAGCATTTT	CAISTEGVNQPQHF
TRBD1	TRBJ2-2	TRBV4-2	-	TGTGCCAGCAGCCAAGAGACAGGGGGAAACACCGGGGAGCTGTTTTTT	CASSQETGGNTGELFF
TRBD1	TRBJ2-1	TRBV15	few	TGTGCCACCAGCAGAGGGACAGGGGACAATGAGCAGTTCTTC	CATSRGTGDNEQFF
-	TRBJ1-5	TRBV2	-	TGTGCCAGCAGTGAGATTACGTGGACAGACAATCAGCCCCAGCATTTT	CASSEITWTDNQPQHF
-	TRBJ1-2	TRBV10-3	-	TGTGCCATCAGTGAGGGAGGTTGGGGCTACACCTTC	CAISEGGWGYTF
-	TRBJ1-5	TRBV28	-	TGTGCCAGCAGTTTGCGATCTAGGAGCGGCAATCAGCCCCAGCATTTT	CASSLRSRSGNQPQHF
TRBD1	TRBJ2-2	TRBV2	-	TGTGCCAGCAGTCCGGGGACAGGGAGGAACACCGGGGAGCTGTTTTTT	CASSPGTGRNTGELFF
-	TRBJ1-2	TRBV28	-	TGTGCCAGCACCCCTAGGAGAGTTCCTGGCTACACCTTC	CASTPRRVPGYTF
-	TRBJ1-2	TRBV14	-	TGTGCCAGCAGCCCTTCGACAGGATGGAACGGCTACACCTTC	CASSPSTGWNGYTF
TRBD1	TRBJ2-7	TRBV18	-	TGTGCCAGCTCACCACCCCACAGGGGTTATAACGAGCAGTACTTC	CASSPPHRGYNEQYF
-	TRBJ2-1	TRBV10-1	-	TGCGCCAGCAGTAAAGGACAGCTCCCTAGGAATGAGCAGTTCTTC	CASSKGQLPRNEQFF
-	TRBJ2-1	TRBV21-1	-	TGTGCCAGAATAGACAGCCGGTCCTACAATGAGCAGTTCTTC	CARIDSRSYNEQFF
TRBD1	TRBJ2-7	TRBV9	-	TGTGCCAGCAGCGCCCGACCTACAGGGGGCTACGAGCAGTACTTC	CASSARPTGGYEQYF
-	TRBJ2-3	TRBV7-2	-	TGTGCCAGCAGCTTCCTCTACACAGATACGCAGTATTTT	CASSFLYTDTQYF